These T cell receptor beta chains were read from a single sample in a study of blood T cells in healthy people across ages. MiXCR, applied by TCRdb to the 5' RACE reads, yields one record per CDR3 protein. The sample lists about 1.8 million distinct CDR3 sequences; around half were seen once. Source material: blood. These receptors all stem from a woman aged 35 to 49 in good health. CDR3s include the opening cysteine and the closing phenylalanine or tryptophan. D genes are given only for firm matches. Some rows have no size entry. The others give once, few or many, or a class for an expanded clone.

TRBJ2-5 TRBD2 TRBV6-5 . CASRPLAGDETQYF TGTGCCAGCAGACCACTAGCGGGGGACGAGACCCAGTACTTC
TRBJ2-7 . TRBV25-1 . CASSEEAGTETYEQYF TGTGCCAGCAGTGAAGAAGCCGGGACGGAGACATACGAGCAGTACTTC
TRBJ2-7 . TRBV20-1 . CSARDRYWDNEQYF TGCAGTGCTAGAGACAGGTACTGGGACAACGAGCAGTACTTC
TRBJ2-3 . TRBV2 . CASSWRGPFTDTQYF TGTGCCAGCAGTTGGAGGGGACCGTTCACAGATACGCAGTATTTT
TRBJ1-3 TRBD1 TRBV10-3 . CAIRSGGSGNTIYF TGTGCCATCAGATCAGGGGGCTCTGGAAACACCATATATTTT
TRBJ2-7 TRBD2 TRBV10-3 . CAISERATEVAGGNYNEQYF TGTGCCATCAGTGAGCGGGCCACTGAGGTAGCGGGGGGTAACTACAATGAGCAGTACTTC
TRBJ2-1 TRBD1 TRBV4-3 . CASSQGDRVGSEQFF TGCGCCAGCAGCCAAGGGGACAGGGTGGGGTCTGAGCAGTTCTTC
TRBJ1-2 TRBD1 TRBV27 . CASSLTPLGTGRGGYTF TGTGCCAGCAGTTTGACCCCTCTCGGGACAGGAAGGGGTGGCTACACCTTC
TRBJ2-1 . TRBV27 . CASRGSGHYYNEQFF TGTGCCAGCAGAGGCTCGGGACATTACTACAATGAGCAGTTCTTC
TRBJ1-1 . TRBV10-3 few CAISGSGLDTEAFF TGTGCCATCAGTGGGTCAGGGTTGGACACTGAAGCTTTCTTT
TRBJ2-3 . TRBV7-2 . CASSLYLSDTQYF TGTGCCAGCAGCTTATACCTGTCAGATACGCAGTATTTT